This passage covers 15 T cell receptor beta chains from one sample sequenced in a study of cytomegalovirus exposure and HLA in healthy donors listed by TCRdb under 2017. Receptor amplification or capture employed the immunoSEQ multiplex PCR assay. A mixture of 60 forward primers for TCR Vbeta segments and 13 reverse primers for TCR Jbeta segments was used in the multiplex PCR. Entries here come from immuneACCESS through TCRdb and include only in-frame sequences with V and J called. Some clones fail to appear in such tables; in the studies checked, an unresolved V gene covers under half of the shortfall, and the cause of the remainder is unknown. The sample contains 180,000 or so clones, about three quarters of them found a single time. Around 1.6% of the sample lies in the top ten. Source material: PBMCs. The source of these receptors is a man younger than 35 in good health and CMV-seronegative.

This clone was picked up a small number of times. V usage is TRBV5-5 and J usage is TRBJ1-4, with D uncertain. The CDR3 loop spans 14 amino acids. Trimming left V 3 bases short and J 3 bases short, with 9 bases between. Per germline, CDR1 SGHKS and CDR2 YYEKEE (reference sequence). Here the CDR3 reads CASSSAPANEKLFF. The CDR3 bases are TGTGCCAGCAGCTCCGCACCGGCTAATGAAAAACTGTTTTTT.

The gene calls are TRBV29-1 and TRBJ2-5; 8 nucleotides match TRBD1. CDR1 SQVTM and CDR2 ANQGSEA come from the germline V gene. V trimming: 4 bases; J trimming: 5 bases; junction bases outside the gene matches: 3. There are 12 residues in the CDR3. The CDR3 DNA sequence: TGCAGCGTTGCGGACAGGGTGGAGACCCAGTACTTC. Encoded protein: CSVADRVETQYF.

The V and J genes are TRBV19 and TRBJ1-2, with 9 bases lining up with TRBD1. With V trimmed by 6 bases and J by 8 bases, 7 bases remained unmatched. The germline CDR1 and CDR2 sequences are LNHDA and SQIVND (reference sequence). This CDR3 has 13 residues. The chain's CDR3 is CASRIGTGYGYTF. As DNA, the CDR3 is TGTGCCAGTAGAATCGGGACAGGGTACGGCTACACCTTC. The variable domain in full, completed from reference TRBV19 and TRBJ1-2, reads DGGITQSPKYLFRKEGQNVTLSCEQNLNHDAMYWYRQDPGQGLRLIYYSQIVNDFQKGDIAEGYSVSREKKESFPLTVTSAQKNPTAFYLCASRIGTGYGYTFGSGTRLTVV.

The chain combines TRBV6-1 with TRBJ2-7; 7 bases are shared with TRBD1. CDR1 MNHNS and CDR2 SASEGT come from the germline V gene. J was trimmed by 0 bases and V by 10 bases; bases with no gene match: 9. CDR3 length: 14 residues. The CDR3 loop reads CATNRDRSSYEQYF. CDR3 DNA: TGTGCCACTAACCGGGACAGAAGCTCCTACGAGCAGTACTTC.

The J gene is TRBJ1-5, the V gene TRBV7-2, with 12 bases matching TRBD1. The length of the CDR3 is 14 residues. V gave up 5 bases and J gave up 7 bases; unmatched junction bases: 3. From germline, CDR1 is SGHTA and CDR2 FQGNSA. For the CDR3, the DNA is TGTGCCAGCAGCCCCGGGACAGGGGGCCAGCCCCAGCATTTT. Protein product: CASSPGTGGQPQHF.

As concerns this clone: Relative to the germline gene, one junction end is altered; a read error may explain this. The gene calls are TRBV30 and TRBJ2-3; TRBD1 might be the D (6 bases). Germline V lookup: CDR1 GTSNPN, CDR2 SVGIG (reference sequence). This CDR3 contains 16 residues. The CDR3 region has the DNA TGTGCCTGGAGTGGAGCCCTGGGGGCCCTCGGAGATCCGCAGTATTTT. Amino acid sequence: CAWSGALGALGDPQYF.

The chain is built from TRBV28 and TRBJ1-2; 7 bases are shared with TRBD1. The length of the CDR3 is 15 residues. Germline V gene lookup returns CDR1 MDHEN and CDR2 SYDVKM. V lost 1 base and J lost 5; bases outside the gene matches: 7. The CDR3 nucleotides are TGTGCCAGCAGTTTATTTTCGACAGGGCGGTATGGCTACACCTTC. Residues: CASSLFSTGRYGYTF.

This chain connects TRBV9 to TRBJ1-2; TRBD1 matches 9 bases. This CDR3 contains 15 residues. Germline-derived CDR1 and CDR2 are SGDLS and YYNGEE. Trimming at V came to 0 bases and at J to 2 bases, leaving 2 bases not matched to a gene. Here the CDR3 DNA reads TGTGCCAGCAGCGTAGGGGGGACAGGGAACTATGGCTACACCTTC. It yields the protein CASSVGGTGNYGYTF.

This sequence joins TRBV7-9 and TRBJ2-5; TRBD2 agrees at 10 bases. The germline gives CDR1 SEHNR, CDR2 FQNEAQ (reference sequence). Trimming removed 1 base from V and 5 bases from J; junction bases left unmatched: 4. This CDR3 spans 15 amino acids. The CDR3 bases are TGTGCCAGCAGCTTAGGTCTAGCGGGGGCCGAGACCCAGTACTTC. Translating gives CASSLGLAGAETQYF. The full variable domain, with the rest looked up from reference TRBV7-9 and TRBJ2-5, is DTGVSQNPRHKITKRGQNVTFRCDPISEHNRLYWYRQTLGQGPEFLTYFQNEAQLEKSRLLSDRFSAERPKGSFSTLEIQRTEQGDSAMYLCASSLGLAGAETQYFGPGTRLLVL.

This clone was recorded once. The chain uses TRBV7-3 and TRBJ1-1; TRBD1 matches 9 bases. This CDR3 spans 13 amino acids. Per the germline V gene, CDR1 is SGHTA and CDR2 is FQGTGA. The V and J ends lost 5 bases and 8 bases, in that order; junction bases with no gene match: 6. The DNA for the CDR3 is TGTGCCAGCAGCCCCACCGGGACAGGGGAAGCTTTCTTT. Amino acids: CASSPTGTGEAFF.

The chain links TRBV9 to TRBJ2-5; possibly TRBD1 for D (6 bases). Trimming removed 4 bases from V and 2 bases from J, with 12 bases in between. The germline V gene has CDR1 SGDLS and CDR2 YYNGEE. The CDR3 is made up of 14 amino acids. Here the CDR3 DNA reads TGTGCCAGCAGCCCACCTGACAGGCAAGAGACCCAGTACTTC. Protein sequence: CASSPPDRQETQYF.

This sequence joins TRBV4-1 and TRBJ2-1, with 8 bases identical to TRBD1. V shed 1 base and J 7 bases; nucleotides not matched to a gene: 3. Germline CDR1 is MGHRA and CDR2 is YSYEKL. This CDR3 spans 14 amino acids. DNA for the CDR3: TGCGCCAGCAGCCAAGGACAGGGGATGAATGAGCAGTTCTTC. This sequence encodes CASSQGQGMNEQFF.

V and J are TRBV29-1 and TRBJ1-2; D is unresolved. Germline V gene data show CDR1 as SQVTM and CDR2 as ANQGSEA. V lost 7 bases and J 8 bases, leaving 14 bases between the germline ends. This CDR3 has 11 amino acids. CDR3 nucleotides: TGCAGCGCATCAGCACGGGAGGGCTACACCTTC. This codes for CSASAREGYTF.

V gene TRBV5-1 combines with J gene TRBJ1-2, with a possible D match to TRBD1 (6 bases). CDR3 length: 15 amino acids. The ends were cut back, 0 bases at V and 1 base at J, with 10 bases in the middle. Germline CDR1 and CDR2: SGHRS and YFSETQ. CDR3 coding DNA: TGCGCCAGCAGCTTGGGTCCAGGGGATAACTATGGCTACACCTTC. Protein sequence: CASSLGPGDNYGYTF.

This clone was detected a few times. The CDR3 coding sequence is TGTGCCAGCAGTTCACGGGGCCGGGGGAATTCACCCCTCCACTTT. Translated: CASSSRGRGNSPLHF. This sequence joins TRBV27 and TRBJ1-6; D is possibly TRBD1 (5 bases). In germline, CDR1 is MNHEY, CDR2 SMNVEV (reference sequence). The germline V and J ends were trimmed by 4 bases and 7 bases, with 14 bases remaining between them. This CDR3 has 15 residues.